One and the same sample provided the 17 T cell receptor beta chains below, sequenced in a study of cytomegalovirus exposure and HLA in healthy donors. The PCR contained 60 Vbeta and 13 Jbeta primers. Generated by immunoSEQ multiplex PCR, the TCRdb table keeps only in-frame clones and is missing some. Of 100,000 to 150,000 clones in the sample, roughly four fifths were seen once. Sequenced material: PBMCs. These receptors all stem from a boy aged 2 to 9 in good health and CMV-seronegative.

The chain links TRBV27 to TRBJ2-2, with a tentative D call TRBD2 (6 bases). Germline V lookup: CDR1 MNHEY, CDR2 SMNVEV (reference sequence). The CDR3 contains 15 residues. V shed 6 bases and J shed 2 bases, with 13 bases lying between them. In nucleotides, the CDR3 is TGTGCCAGCAGGGAAGGAGGGGTAAACACCGGGGAGCTGTTTTTT. Translating gives CASREGGVNTGELFF.

This chain joins TRBV19 and TRBJ2-5; TRBD1 matches 11 bases. The CDR3 is 16 residues long. V gave up 4 bases and J gave up 5 bases; unmatched junction bases: 9. Germline CDR1 and CDR2: LNHDA and SQIVND (reference sequence). The CDR3 loop reads CASSTRTGGDAETQYF. The CDR3 DNA reads as TGTGCCAGTAGTACTAGGACAGGGGGCGACGCGGAGACCCAGTACTTC.

The chain has TRBV7-8 and TRBJ1-5; D is unresolved. Germline V gene sequence: CDR1 SGHVS, CDR2 FQNEAQ. Trimming left V 5 bases short and J 2 bases short, with 10 bases between. This CDR3 comprises 14 residues. The CDR3 reads CASSGTVGNQPQHF. DNA for the CDR3: TGTGCCAGCAGCGGTACGGTCGGCAATCAGCCCCAGCATTTT.

The V call is TRBV4-1, the J call TRBJ1-4, with TRBD1 matching over 8 bases. The CDR3 sequence is 14 residues long. V lost 4 bases and J lost 5; bases outside the gene matches: 3. CDR1 is MGHRA, CDR2 YSYEKL, per germline. The CDR3 bases are TGCGCCAGCAGCCTGGGACAGGTAAATGAAAAACTGTTTTTT. This sequence encodes CASSLGQVNEKLFF.

J is TRBJ2-7 and V is TRBV5-6; TRBD2 agrees at 10 bases. V gave up 1 base and J gave up 2 bases; unmatched junction bases: 6. The CDR3 has 16 residues. Germline loops: CDR1 SGHDT, CDR2 YYEEEE. For the CDR3, the DNA is TGTGCCAGCAGCTTGTTAGCGGGGGGCCAACCCTACGAGCAGTACTTC. As protein: CASSLLAGGQPYEQYF.

This chain uses TRBV4-2 with TRBJ2-5, with D perhaps TRBD2 (5 bases). The CDR3 runs 16 residues. Trimming pared 4 bases from V and 4 bases from J, leaving 19 bases between. Per germline, CDR1 LGHNA and CDR2 YNFKEQ. The chain's CDR3 is CASSPPAVSEGETQYF. In nucleotides, the CDR3 is TGTGCCAGCAGCCCCCCAGCTGTGAGTGAGGGAGAGACCCAGTACTTC.

The V and J genes are TRBV5-5 and TRBJ2-5, with 11 nucleotides matching TRBD1. Trimming at V came to 3 bases and at J to 3 bases, leaving 7 bases not matched to a gene. Looked up from germline, CDR1 is SGHKS and CDR2 is YYEKEE (reference sequence). CDR3 size: 16 residues. The CDR3 protein is CASSSRDRGKKETQYF. In DNA, the CDR3 is TGTGCCAGCAGCTCCCGGGACAGGGGGAAAAAAGAGACCCAGTACTTC.

This chain connects TRBV6-1 to TRBJ2-3, with 10 positions matching TRBD2. The length of the CDR3 is 17 residues. V shed 2 bases, J shed 2 bases, and the junction held 7 bases outside the gene matches. The germline gives CDR1 MNHNS, CDR2 SASEGT. As DNA, the CDR3 is TGTGCCAGCAGTGAATCAACAGCGGGAGGGCCCACAGATACGCAGTATTTT. The encoded protein is CASSESTAGGPTDTQYF.

The rearrangement uses TRBV28 and TRBJ2-4; D ambiguous. The CDR3 is made up of 14 amino acids. V lost 3 bases, J lost 9 bases, and 15 bases lay in between. Germline loops: CDR1 MDHEN, CDR2 SYDVKM. This CDR3 is CASSFEALRGIQYF. CDR3 sequence (DNA): TGTGCCAGCAGTTTTGAAGCGTTGAGAGGCATTCAGTACTTC. The full variable domain, rest sourced from reference TRBV28 and TRBJ2-4, is DVKVTQSSRYLVKRTGEKVFLECVQDMDHENMFWYRQDPGLGLRLIYFSYDVKMKEKGDIPEGYSVSREKKERFSLILESASTNQTSMYLCASSFEALRGIQYFGAGTRLSVL.

V is TRBV18 and J is TRBJ2-7, with 7 bases identical to TRBD1. With 4 bases clipped from V and 2 bases from J, the junction kept 2 bases outside the gene matches. Germline assignment: CDR1 KGHSH and CDR2 LQKENI. This CDR3 has 13 residues. The CDR3 loop is CASSQGQTYEQYV. CDR3 nucleotides: TGTGCCAGCTCACAGGGACAGACCTACGAGCAGTACGTC.

The genes are TRBV5-6 and TRBJ2-3, with D perhaps TRBD1 (6 bases). The ends were cut back, 4 bases at V and 3 bases at J, with 18 bases in the middle. The CDR3 sequence is 16 residues long. Germline CDR1 and CDR2: SGHDT and YYEEEE. The CDR3 sequence is CASSRTGTPITDTQYF. The CDR3 DNA reads TGTGCCAGCAGCCGGACGGGGACACCCATAACAGATACGCAGTATTTT.

This clone was recorded once. The chain combines TRBV6-1 with TRBJ1-2; tentatively, D is TRBD1 (5 bases). CDR3 length: 14 residues. Germline V lookup: CDR1 MNHNS, CDR2 SASEGT. Trimming stripped 4 bases from V and 8 bases from J, with 17 bases between. The CDR3 loop reads CASSVGESGQGYTF. The CDR3 nucleotides read TGTGCCAGCAGTGTAGGGGAATCGGGCCAAGGCTACACCTTC.

The chain couples TRBV7-9 to TRBJ2-1; 11 bases agree with TRBD2. The CDR3 has 18 residues. Per the germline V gene, CDR1 is SEHNR and CDR2 is FQNEAQ (reference sequence). V was clipped by 4 bases and J by 8 bases; unmatched bases: 16. The CDR3 nucleotides are TGTGCCAGCAGCTCACGGAGGGCACTAGCGGGAGATGGGGATGAGCAGTTCTTC. Translated, it gives CASSSRRALAGDGDEQFF.

The chain employs TRBV10-3 and TRBJ1-1; possibly TRBD1 for D (6 bases). The CDR3 loop spans 12 amino acids. From germline, CDR1 is ENHRY and CDR2 SYGVKD. The V and J ends lost 5 bases and 3 bases respectively, with 7 bases between them. The CDR3 nucleotides read TGTGCCATCAGTCCAGGGGACACTGAAGCTTTCTTT. Translated, it gives CAISPGDTEAFF.

The genes are TRBV7-9 and TRBJ2-5; 7 bases fit TRBD2. The CDR3 length is 14 residues. CDR1 SEHNR and CDR2 FQNEAQ come from the germline V gene (reference sequence). After removal of 5 bases from V and 7 bases from J, the junction contained 10 bases not matched to a gene. CDR3 DNA sequence: TGTGCCAGCAGCCCCCGAGACGGACTAGGGACCCAGTACTTC. Amino acid sequence: CASSPRDGLGTQYF. The whole variable domain, remainder taken from reference TRBV7-9 and TRBJ2-5, is DTGVSQNPRHKITKRGQNVTFRCDPISEHNRLYWYRQTLGQGPEFLTYFQNEAQLEKSRLLSDRFSAERPKGSFSTLEIQRTEQGDSAMYLCASSPRDGLGTQYFGPGTRLLVL.

This clone was observed once. The chain employs TRBV5-1 and TRBJ1-6; D ambiguous. Germline V gene lookup returns CDR1 SGHRS and CDR2 YFSETQ. The CDR3 consists of 15 residues. Trimming took off 0 bases at V and 8 bases at J, with 12 bases between the two ends. The CDR3 nucleotides are TGCGCCAGCAGCTTGGAAGTGAGGGTAGATTCACCCCTCCACTTT. Its translation is CASSLEVRVDSPLHF.

V and J are TRBV4-3 and TRBJ1-6; TRBD1 matches at 7 bases. Germline CDR1 and CDR2: LGHNA and YSLEER. The CDR3 covers 16 residues. V lost 3 bases, J lost 2 bases, and 4 bases stayed unmatched. The CDR3 DNA is TGCGCCAGCAGCCAGATACAGGGGACCTATAATTCACCCCTCCACTTT. Its protein product is CASSQIQGTYNSPLHF.